Each of the 3 T cell receptor beta chains below was sequenced from the same sample in a study of patients and donors after allogeneic stem cell transplantation. TCRdb itself ran the RT-PCR reads through MiXCR, one entry per CDR3 protein. The data contain roughly 960,000 distinct CDR3 sequences, about a sixth of them seen just once; the ten biggest clones take up approximately 5.9%. The sequenced material came from blood, either unsorted or a sorted T cell fraction (not recorded which). The receptor source for this set is a human donor who was either an allogeneic HSCT recipient or a stem cell or donor lymphocyte infusion donor (not recorded which). It is not recorded whose cells these are; they may come from a transplant donor.

This clonotype was observed a handful of times. The gene calls are TRBV9 and TRBJ2-7; 7 bases are a match to TRBD2. This CDR3 comprises 15 residues. J lost 2 bases, V lost 0 bases, and 5 bases had no gene match. CDR1 and CDR2 from the germline V gene are SGDLS and YYNGEE. CDR3 region: CASSVESSGAYEQYF. CDR3 sequence (DNA): TGTGCCAGCAGCGTAGAGTCTAGCGGTGCCTACGAGCAGTACTTC.

This clonotype came up many times. This sequence joins TRBV12-3 or TRBV12-4 and TRBJ2-1; D gene ambiguous. V dropped 6 bases and J dropped 7 bases, with 13 bases sitting between them. The CDR3 covers 13 residues. The CDR3 region has the DNA TGTGCCAGCAGCCACGGCTTTGAAAATGAGCAGTTCTTC. Protein product: CASSHGFENEQFF.

The DNA for the CDR3 is TGTGCCAGCATACCCGGGGCGTACAATGAGCAGTTCTTC. It translates to CASIPGAYNEQFF. The chain has TRBV2 and TRBJ2-1; perhaps D is TRBD1 or TRBD2 (5 bases each). The CDR3 is 13 residues long. Germline loops: CDR1 SNHLY, CDR2 FYNNEI. V was trimmed by 7 bases and J by 4 bases, leaving 11 bases between them.